This T cell receptor beta chain was documented in a study of healthy donors' naive CD4 and CD8 T cells. Losses at the gene ends were 6 bases for V and 0 bases for J; bases not matched to a gene: 14. CDR1 is SGHTA and CDR2 is FQGNSA in the germline V gene. The CDR3 contains 18 residues. A linear amplification protocol produced the TCR libraries from about 450 ng of total RNA. TCRdb reanalysed the reads using MiXCR and keeps one entry per CDR3 protein. Of 180,000 or so distinct CDR3 sequences listed, about 74% were seen once; the top ten hold roughly 2.3%. V usage is TRBV7-2 and J usage is TRBJ1-1; TRBD1 agrees at 9 bases. The origin of this receptor is a pool of human donors in good health; the sample pools cells from several healthy donors. Source material: naive CD4+ and CD8+ T cells sorted from blood, pooled from several donors. CDR3 residues: CASRSAGQGSLMNTEAFF. The CDR3 DNA follows: TGTGCCAGCAGGTCCGCCGGACAGGGGTCTCTGATGAACACTGAAGCTTTCTTT.